The 32 T cell receptor beta chains given below trace back to one sample, sequenced in a study of blood T cell repertoires in COVID-19. Measured with immunoSEQ multiplex PCR; TCRdb has only the in-frame clones, and not every one. The data contain some 160,000 clones, under 85% of them singletons. Sequencing was performed on peripheral blood. The receptors derive from a man aged 70-80 years who had recovered from COVID-19.

This chain links TRBV6-5 with TRBJ2-5, with 7 bases that match TRBD2. Germline CDR1 is MNHEY and CDR2 is SVGAGI. The length of the CDR3 is 15 residues. The V gene end was trimmed by 6 bases and the J gene end by 2 bases; junction bases not matched to a gene: 9. CDR3 in DNA: TGTGCCAGCAGCGGGTTGGGGGAGGGACAAGAGACCCAGTACTTC. Its translation: CASSGLGEGQETQYF.

The chain is built from TRBV7-9 and TRBJ1-1; 7 bases align to TRBD1. V shed 4 bases and J 0 bases; nucleotides not matched to a gene: 5. In germline, CDR1 is SEHNR, CDR2 FQNEAQ (reference sequence). This CDR3 has 15 residues. CDR3 protein: CASSYGGQLNTEAFF. The CDR3 DNA sequence: TGTGCCAGCAGCTACGGGGGACAGTTGAACACTGAAGCTTTCTTT.

The V gene is TRBV7-3, the J gene TRBJ2-1, with D perhaps TRBD2 (5 bases). CDR1 and CDR2 (germline): SGHTA, FQGTGA. This CDR3 comprises 14 residues. V was trimmed by 1 base and J by 6 bases, leaving 10 bases between them. The CDR3 DNA reads as TGTGCCAGCAGCTTAAGAGGAGGTGGCAATGAGCAGTTCTTC. Its translation is CASSLRGGGNEQFF.

The rearrangement joins TRBV5-6 to TRBJ2-5, with TRBD2 identical over 12 bases. Looked up from germline, CDR1 is SGHDT and CDR2 is YYEEEE. Trimming cost V 4 bases and J 2 bases; bases outside gene matches: 0. CDR3 length: 14 residues. CDR3 loop: CASSGTSGQETQYF. In DNA, the CDR3 is TGTGCCAGCAGCGGGACTAGCGGGCAAGAGACCCAGTACTTC.

In the case of this clone: Other DNA sequences from this sample encode an identical CDR3 as well. The genes are TRBV18 and TRBJ1-5; the match to TRBD1 covers 8 bases. This CDR3 is 13 amino acids long. The V gene end was trimmed by 3 bases and the J gene end by 8 bases; junction bases not matched to a gene: 3. Germline values: CDR1 KGHSH, CDR2 LQKENI. CDR3 nucleotides: TGTGCCAGCTCACCCGACAGGGGAGAGCCCCAGCATTTT. This sequence encodes CASSPDRGEPQHF.

This chain joins TRBV29-1 and TRBJ1-1; possibly TRBD1 for D (5 bases). Germline lookup yields CDR1 SQVTM and CDR2 ANQGSEA. The CDR3 is 14 residues long. V dropped 2 bases and J dropped 2 bases, with 12 bases sitting between them. The CDR3 sequence: CSVELQDTNTEAFF. The CDR3 DNA reads as TGCAGCGTTGAACTACAGGACACCAACACTGAAGCTTTCTTT.

The V call is TRBV10-3, the J call TRBJ1-2, with 12 bases that match TRBD1. The V segment lost 3 bases and the J segment 2 bases; nucleotides outside the gene matches: 13. The CDR3 runs 19 residues. Germline CDR1 reads ENHRY; CDR2 reads SYGVKD. Written as DNA, the CDR3 is TGTGCCATCAGTGACTTACAAACGGGACAGGGGGCGCCGAACTATGGCTACACCTTC. Translating it yields CAISDLQTGQGAPNYGYTF.

The V and J genes are TRBV5-1 and TRBJ2-5; TRBD2 matches at 9 bases. V was clipped by 0 bases and J by 4 bases; unmatched bases: 7. CDR3 length equals 16 residues. Per germline, CDR1 SGHRS and CDR2 YFSETQ. DNA for the CDR3: TGCGCCAGCAGCTTGGACGGCGGGAGGGCCGGAGAGACCCAGTACTTC. Its translation is CASSLDGGRAGETQYF. The whole variable domain, filled in from reference TRBV5-1 and TRBJ2-5, reads KAGVTQTPRYLIKTRGQQVTLSCSPISGHRSVSWYQQTPGQGLQFLFEYFSETQRNKGNFPGRFSGRQFSNSRSEMNVSTLELGDSALYLCASSLDGGRAGETQYFGPGTRLLVL.

This clone was counted a single time. This chain connects TRBV9 to TRBJ1-1; weak D call: TRBD1 (5 bases). This CDR3 region has 15 residues. Deletions cut 0 bases from V and 3 bases from J, with 12 bases between. CDR1 and CDR2 (germline): SGDLS, YYNGEE. DNA for the CDR3: TGTGCCAGCAGCGTAGCTCCCAGGGTGGACACTGAAGCTTTCTTT. Its protein product is CASSVAPRVDTEAFF.

This chain joins TRBV12-3 or TRBV12-4 and TRBJ2-5; 7 nucleotides match TRBD1. V shed 5 bases, J shed 5 bases, and the junction held 5 bases outside the gene matches. The CDR3 is 13 amino acids. The CDR3 reads CASSHRGFETQYF. CDR3 in DNA: TGTGCCAGCAGTCACAGGGGATTTGAGACCCAGTACTTC.

This clone was detected only once. V gene TRBV2 combines with J gene TRBJ1-2, with D hard to call. The CDR3 extends over 13 amino acids. V was clipped by 4 bases and J by 4 bases, with 10 bases between them. CDR1 and CDR2 from the germline V gene are SNHLY and FYNNEI. The CDR3 here is CASSGPVGYGYTF. The CDR3 region has the DNA TGTGCCAGCAGTGGCCCTGTCGGCTATGGCTACACCTTC.

The rearrangement joins TRBV6-2 or TRBV6-3 to TRBJ2-1; 8 bases line up with TRBD2. Germline V gives CDR1 MNHEY, CDR2 SVGEGT. V dropped 2 bases and J dropped 4; count of bases not matched to a gene: 13. This CDR3 spans 18 amino acids. The CDR3 protein is CASSYRSGGRPPYNEQFF. The CDR3 coding sequence is TGTGCCAGCAGTTACCGGTCTGGCGGGAGGCCCCCATACAATGAGCAGTTCTTC.

The chain employs TRBV6-5 and TRBJ2-1, with TRBD2 matching over 14 bases. CDR3 size: 15 residues. Germline CDR1 and CDR2: MNHEY and SVGAGI. The V gene end was trimmed by 6 bases and the J gene end by 6 bases; junction bases not matched to a gene: 4. The CDR3 protein is CASSPGLAGANEQFF. CDR3 DNA sequence: TGTGCCAGCAGCCCGGGACTAGCGGGAGCCAATGAGCAGTTCTTC.

This clone was recorded only once. V gene TRBV28 combines with J gene TRBJ2-7, with D possibly TRBD1 on 5 matching bases. With 8 bases removed from V and 2 bases from J, the gap between germline ends came to 10 bases. This CDR3 is built from 12 residues. Per germline, CDR1 MDHEN and CDR2 SYDVKM. The CDR3 is CASCKTAYEQYF. The CDR3 DNA follows: TGTGCCAGCTGCAAGACAGCCTACGAGCAGTACTTC.

This chain connects TRBV28 to TRBJ2-7; 9 bases fit TRBD2. Germline CDR1 reads MDHEN; CDR2 reads SYDVKM. The CDR3 consists of 15 residues. V gave up 6 bases and J gave up 3 bases; unmatched junction bases: 9. This CDR3 reads CASRPAGGTSYEQYF. In nucleotides, the CDR3 is TGTGCCAGCAGACCCGCGGGAGGGACGAGCTACGAGCAGTACTTC.

This sequence joins TRBV6-5 and TRBJ2-1; 9 positions agree with TRBD1. The trim removed 8 bases at V and 9 bases at J, leaving 11 bases unmatched. In germline, CDR1 is MNHEY, CDR2 SVGAGI. The CDR3 totals 14 residues. CDR3 region: CASQPGQGLGEQFF. Written as DNA, the CDR3 is TGTGCCAGCCAGCCGGGACAGGGATTGGGTGAGCAGTTCTTC.

The chain is built from TRBV3-1 (or the pseudogene TRBV3-2) and TRBJ1-1; TRBD1 is a possible D gene (5 bases). Deletions cut 6 bases from V and 0 bases from J, with 11 bases between. This CDR3 comprises 14 residues. Germline V gene sequence: CDR1 LGHDT, CDR2 YNNKEL (reference sequence). The DNA of the CDR3 is TGTGCCAGCAGTCTAGGGGTTATGAACACTGAAGCTTTCTTT. Translated: CASSLGVMNTEAFF.

The V and J genes are TRBV6-5 and TRBJ1-2; D remains ambiguous. Per germline, CDR1 MNHEY and CDR2 SVGAGI. Trimming took off 8 bases at V and 2 bases at J, with 18 bases between the two ends. This CDR3 contains 15 residues. CDR3 DNA sequence: TGTGCCAGCGGACCCTCAGGAGGTGTCAACTATGGCTACACCTTC. Amino acid sequence: CASGPSGGVNYGYTF.

This chain uses TRBV6-2 or TRBV6-3 with TRBJ2-7; 10 nucleotides align to TRBD1. Germline V lookup: CDR1 MNHEY, CDR2 SVGEGT. The CDR3 sequence is 17 residues long. V lost 3 bases, J lost 4 bases, and 12 bases stayed unmatched. The CDR3: CASSYPPTGGIGYEQYF. CDR3 DNA sequence: TGTGCCAGCAGTTATCCGCCGACAGGGGGCATTGGATACGAGCAGTACTTC.

The rearrangement joins TRBV24-1 to TRBJ2-5, with TRBD1 matching over 9 bases. V shed 4 bases and J 2 bases; nucleotides not matched to a gene: 4. CDR1 and CDR2 (germline): KGHDR, SFDVKD. The CDR3 runs 15 residues. CDR3 coding DNA: TGTGCCACCAGTGACGTACAGGGGGCACAAGAGACCCAGTACTTC. Protein product: CATSDVQGAQETQYF.

The chain joins TRBV9 to TRBJ2-7; 11 bases fit TRBD1. The CDR3 spans 15 residues. The V segment lost 4 bases and the J segment 1 base; nucleotides outside the gene matches: 4. Germline-derived CDR1 and CDR2 are SGDLS and YYNGEE. CDR3 sequence reads: CASSMDRGPSYEQYF. The CDR3 region has the DNA TGTGCCAGCAGCATGGACAGGGGGCCTTCCTACGAGCAGTACTTC. Filled out from reference TRBV9 and TRBJ2-7, the complete variable domain reads DSGVTQTPKHLITATGQRVTLRCSPRSGDLSVYWYQQSLDQGLQFLIQYYNGEERAKGNILERFSAQQFPDLHSELNLSSLELGDSALYFCASSMDRGPSYEQYFGPGTRLTVT.

This clone has just a few counts. The V call is TRBV5-1, the J call TRBJ2-7; TRBD1 agrees at 8 bases. There are 15 residues in the CDR3. J lost 4 bases, V lost 5 bases, and 11 bases had no gene match. Germline V gives CDR1 SGHRS, CDR2 YFSETQ. The CDR3 nucleotides are TGCGCCAGCAGGGAAGGACAGGGAGTAGGATACGAGCAGTACTTC. This translates into CASREGQGVGYEQYF.

This chain uses TRBV13 with TRBJ2-7, with D perhaps matching TRBD2 (5 bases). Germline CDR1 PRHDT, CDR2 FYEKMQ (reference sequence). The CDR3 has 15 residues. Between the trimmed V and J ends, which lost 0 bases and 2 bases, there was a span of 11 bases. The chain's CDR3 is CASSLGSSGPYEQYF. CDR3 DNA: TGTGCCAGCAGCTTAGGCTCGAGCGGTCCCTACGAGCAGTACTTC.

The chain has TRBV19 and TRBJ2-1, with 7 nucleotides matching TRBD2. Germline trimming cut 1 base from V and 2 bases from J; bases unmatched to any gene: 5. In germline, CDR1 is LNHDA, CDR2 SQIVND (reference sequence). The CDR3 has 16 amino acids. CDR3 in amino acids: CASSIGSSGPYNEQFF. CDR3 nucleotide sequence: TGTGCCAGTAGTATAGGATCTAGCGGCCCCTACAATGAGCAGTTCTTC.

The chain employs TRBV10-3 and TRBJ1-2; 10 positions match TRBD1. The CDR3 has 13 residues. With V trimmed by 9 bases and J by 3 bases, 4 bases remained unmatched. Germline CDR1 reads ENHRY; CDR2 reads SYGVKD. CDR3 nucleotide sequence: TGTGCCATACGACAGGGGGCGGACTATGGCTACACCTTC. Translating gives CAIRQGADYGYTF.

The rearrangement joins TRBV28 to TRBJ2-7; D gene uncertain. CDR1 MDHEN and CDR2 SYDVKM come from the germline V gene. Between the trimmed V and J ends, which lost 2 bases and 5 bases, there was a span of 4 bases. The CDR3 runs to 11 residues. The CDR3 DNA reads as TGTGCCAGCAGTTTAACTAACGAGCAGTACTTC. This gives the protein CASSLTNEQYF.

CDR3 sequence (DNA): TGTGCCAGCAGGAGGGAGGGGTTCGGAGATACGCAGTATTTT. This encodes CASRREGFGDTQYF. The chain combines TRBV2 with TRBJ2-3; 7 nucleotides match TRBD2. V dropped 6 bases and J dropped 5; count of bases not matched to a gene: 8. Germline loops: CDR1 SNHLY, CDR2 FYNNEI. CDR3 size: 14 residues.

The rearrangement links TRBV19 to TRBJ2-1; D is perhaps TRBD2 (6 bases). With 5 bases removed from V and 3 bases from J, the gap between germline ends came to 17 bases. Looked up from germline, CDR1 is LNHDA and CDR2 is SQIVND (reference sequence). The CDR3 is 16 residues long. CDR3 in DNA: TGTGCCAGTAGTTCCTGGGGTAGCGGAGACTACAATGAGCAGTTCTTC. Protein product: CASSSWGSGDYNEQFF.

The CDR3 protein is CASLMRTGDLYGYTF. The CDR3 DNA is TGTGCCAGCCTTATGAGAACAGGGGACCTTTATGGCTACACCTTC. V is TRBV6-5 and J is TRBJ1-2, with 7 bases that match TRBD1. V dropped 8 bases and J dropped 5; count of bases not matched to a gene: 14. CDR1 MNHEY and CDR2 SVGAGI come from the germline V gene. The CDR3 has 15 residues.

The V and J genes are TRBV4-1 and TRBJ2-5; 12 bases line up with TRBD1. V gave up 3 bases and J gave up 5 bases; unmatched junction bases: 10. Germline CDR1 and CDR2: MGHRA and YSYEKL. CDR3 length: 17 residues. The CDR3: CASSHPEGQGAYETQYF. The CDR3 nucleotides are TGCGCCAGCAGCCACCCCGAGGGACAGGGGGCATACGAGACCCAGTACTTC.

This chain connects TRBV7-6 to TRBJ2-5, with TRBD1 as a possible D gene (6 bases). Per the germline V gene, CDR1 is SGHVS and CDR2 is FNYEAQ. V gave up 1 base and J gave up 0 bases, with 12 bases separating them. CDR3 size: 16 residues. The CDR3 nucleotides read TGTGCCAGCAGCTTAGTTCAGGGGAGTTACCAAGAGACCCAGTACTTC. It is translated as CASSLVQGSYQETQYF.

The chain links TRBV5-1 to TRBJ1-2, with unresolved D. Germline lookup yields CDR1 SGHRS and CDR2 YFSETQ. CDR3 length equals 16 residues. The V end was cut by 0 bases, the J end by 0 bases, with 12 bases between. The CDR3 here is CASSLEGGLTNYGYTF. The CDR3 nucleotides read TGCGCCAGCAGCTTGGAAGGAGGGCTTACTAACTATGGCTACACCTTC.